This T cell receptor beta chain was observed in a study of blood T cell repertoires in COVID-19. Trimming took off 6 bases at V and 0 bases at J, with 17 bases between the two ends. This CDR3 spans 16 amino acids. CDR1 ENHRY and CDR2 SYGVKD come from the germline V gene. Participants were aged roughly 18 to 90 years, lived in under 25 US areas, and enrolled virtually. This table comes from immunoSEQ multiplex PCR, and its TCRdb copy is limited to in-frame clones, with some not included. The table records about 360,000 clones, 87% of them present only once. The chain is built from TRBV10-3 and TRBJ1-2, with D possibly being TRBD1 (5 bases). Material for sequencing was PBMCs or T cells enriched from blood (not recorded which). The origin of this receptor is a man aged 25-45 years who had recovered from COVID-19. This chain's CDR3 is CAIRDFRQPANYGYTF. CDR3 nucleotides: TGTGCCATCAGGGATTTTAGACAGCCAGCTAACTATGGCTACACCTTC.